This T cell receptor beta chain was captured in a study of neurological immune-mediated disorders. This clonotype appeared many times. Its antigen is not known. The time point is: longitudinal time-point 1 (baseline). A blood bank in Maryland, USA, provided the volunteers who served as healthy controls. The cDNA was produced through 5'RACE with 10-nucleotide random UMIs. Per sequencing run, 15-18 subjects together gave over 200 million TCR-beta sequences. One entry per CDR3 protein results from TCRdb running MiXCR on the 5' RACE reads. The sample holds fewer than 55,000 distinct CDR3 sequences; 8% to 10% are singletons and the top ten take 1.6%. Broader study findings: None of the CDR3 amino acid sequences found in expanded clones was shared across subjects. This suggests that the TCR-beta repertoires were private in all groups.

Sequenced material: PBMCs. The TCR comes from a middle-aged woman in good health.

The CDR3 sequence: CASSLSLITSTDTQYF. For the CDR3, the DNA is TGCGCCAGCAGCTTGTCCCTCATAACTAGCACAGATACGCAGTATTTT. The chain recombines TRBV5-1 with TRBJ2-3; D ambiguous. Trimming removed 1 base at V and 0 bases at J, with 12 bases between. Germline CDR1 SGHRS, CDR2 YFSETQ. The CDR3 runs to 16 residues.